This entry concerns a single T cell receptor beta chain. One end of the junction varies from germline; a read error may be responsible. The sample comes from a study of blood T cell repertoires in COVID-19. Study information: Acute and convalescent COVID-19 specimens originated in the United States, Italy and Spain. The analysed material was cDNA or gDNA that came from T cells, B-cell-depleted T cells, or PBMCs.

The CDR3 is made up of 17 amino acids. Germline values: CDR1 SSHAT, CDR2 FNYEAQ (reference sequence). Original processing notes: From reference gene primer amplification, estimates of nucleated cell counts were derived. Clones were read by immunoSEQ multiplex PCR, and TCRdb kept only the in-frame ones, dropping some. V and J calls and clone size are as listed in that table; D and trimming were resolved from the DNA. The table has some 66,000 clones, about 89% seen once. Sequencing was performed on peripheral blood. This sequence originates from a human donor in a cohort sampled during active COVID-19. The rearrangement links TRBV7-7 to TRBJ2-3; 11 positions agree with TRBD2. CDR3 DNA sequence: TGTGCTAGCAGCTATAACCTGACTAGCGGGGTTTCAGATACGCAGTATTTT. As protein: CASSYNLTSGVSDTQYF.